Described below is a single TCR beta chain sequence and its context. Its matching antigen is unknown. The ends lost 5 bases at V and 2 bases at J; junction bases unmatched: 4. Germline V lookup: CDR1 MNHEY, CDR2 SMNVEV (reference sequence). The CDR3 length is 14 residues. With 60 Vbeta and 13 Jbeta primers, the PCR was carried out. The assay was immunoSEQ multiplex PCR, and TCRdb's table has in-frame clones only and misses some. The table shows more than 80,000 clones, with 71% occurring only once. This sample was taken from a study of cytomegalovirus exposure and HLA in healthy donors. Study-wide background: Of approximately 400 genotyped donors, roughly 80% clustered with self-reported Caucasian donors. Overall study findings and caveats: Follow-up analysis later connected one missense variant in DCLRE1C with trimming of TCR beta V- and J-genes. The authors judged a highly shared variant cluster likely a sequencing artifact. Later analysis placed DRB1 highest and HLA-C lowest in TCR association rates, which differed by HLA locus.

The sample taken for sequencing was PBMCs. This receptor was taken from a female donor in good health and CMV-seronegative. The chain is built from TRBV27 and TRBJ2-7; TRBD1 matches at 9 bases. CDR3 sequence (DNA): TGTGCCAGCAGTCGGGGACAGGGTACCTACGAGCAGTACTTC. As protein: CASSRGQGTYEQYF.